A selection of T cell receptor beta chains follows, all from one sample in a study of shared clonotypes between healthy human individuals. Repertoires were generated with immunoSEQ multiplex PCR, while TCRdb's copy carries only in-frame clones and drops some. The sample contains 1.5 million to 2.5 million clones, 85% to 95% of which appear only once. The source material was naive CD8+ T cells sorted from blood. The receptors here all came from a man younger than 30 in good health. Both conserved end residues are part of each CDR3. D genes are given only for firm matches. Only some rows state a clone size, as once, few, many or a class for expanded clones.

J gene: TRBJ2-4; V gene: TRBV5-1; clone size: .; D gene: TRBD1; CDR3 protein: CASSLALRAGQEKNIQYF; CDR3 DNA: TGCGCCAGCAGCTTGGCCCTGAGGGCGGGACAGGAGAAAAACATTCAGTACTTC
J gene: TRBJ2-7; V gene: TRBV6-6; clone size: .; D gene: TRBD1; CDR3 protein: CASSFRDRPAEQYF; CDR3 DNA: TGTGCCAGCAGTTTCCGGGACAGGCCTGCGGAGCAGTACTTC
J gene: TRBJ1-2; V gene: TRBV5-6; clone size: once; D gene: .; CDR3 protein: CASSFPGRLNYGYTF; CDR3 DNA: TGTGCCAGCAGCTTCCCCGGACGTCTTAACTATGGCTACACCTTC
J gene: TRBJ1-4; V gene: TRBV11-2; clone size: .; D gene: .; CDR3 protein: CASSASLSGEKLFF; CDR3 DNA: TGTGCCAGCAGCGCCAGTCTCAGTGGCGAAAAACTGTTTTTT
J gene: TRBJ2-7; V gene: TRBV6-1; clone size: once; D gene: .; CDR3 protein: CASSGYGAYEQYF; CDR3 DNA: TGTGCCAGCAGTGGGTACGGGGCCTACGAGCAGTACTTC
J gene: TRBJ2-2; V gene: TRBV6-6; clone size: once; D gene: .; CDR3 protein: CASSYETWNTGELFF; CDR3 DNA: TGTGCCAGCAGTTACGAGACTTGGAACACCGGGGAGCTGTTTTTT
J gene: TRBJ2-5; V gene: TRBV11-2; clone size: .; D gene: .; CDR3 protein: CASSLSIGGFQETQYF; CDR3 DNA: TGTGCCAGCAGCTTATCGATCGGCGGGTTCCAAGAGACCCAGTACTTC
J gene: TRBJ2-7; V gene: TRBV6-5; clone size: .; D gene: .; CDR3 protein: CASSYSNGGNDEQYF; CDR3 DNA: TGTGCCAGCAGTTACTCGAATGGGGGAAACGACGAGCAGTACTTC
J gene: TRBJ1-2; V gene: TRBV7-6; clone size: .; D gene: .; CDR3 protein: CASSLDPSGTSNYGYTF; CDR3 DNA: TGTGCCAGCAGCTTAGACCCATCCGGGACGTCTAACTATGGCTACACCTTC
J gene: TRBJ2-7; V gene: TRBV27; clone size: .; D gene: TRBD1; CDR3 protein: CASSLIGTGVVEQYF; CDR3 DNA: TGTGCCAGCAGTTTAATAGGGACAGGGGTGGTCGAGCAGTACTTC
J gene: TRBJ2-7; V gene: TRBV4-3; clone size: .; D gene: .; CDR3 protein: CASSQDSGYEQYF; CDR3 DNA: TGCGCCAGCAGCCAAGATAGCGGTTACGAGCAGTACTTC